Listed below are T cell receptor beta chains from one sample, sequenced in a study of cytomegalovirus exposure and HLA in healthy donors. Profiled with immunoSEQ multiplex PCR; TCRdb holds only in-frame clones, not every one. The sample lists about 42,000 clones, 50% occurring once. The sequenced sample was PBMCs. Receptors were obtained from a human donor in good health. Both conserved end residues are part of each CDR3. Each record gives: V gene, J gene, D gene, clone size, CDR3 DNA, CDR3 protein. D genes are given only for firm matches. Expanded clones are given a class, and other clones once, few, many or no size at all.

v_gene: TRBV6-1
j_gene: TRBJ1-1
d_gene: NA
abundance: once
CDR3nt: TGTGCCAGCAGTTGGCAGGGCTTGAATTTTGAAGCTTTCTTT
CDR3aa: CASSWQGLNFEAFF

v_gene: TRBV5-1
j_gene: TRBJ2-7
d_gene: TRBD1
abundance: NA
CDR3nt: TGCGCCAGCAGCCAACCGGCCGGGACAGGGTTCCACGAGCAGTACTTC
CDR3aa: CASSQPAGTGFHEQYF

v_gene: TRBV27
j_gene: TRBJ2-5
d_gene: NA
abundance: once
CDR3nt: TGTGCCAGCAGTTTAAGCAGTCGCGGGCGAGAGACCCAGTACTTC
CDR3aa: CASSLSSRGRETQYF

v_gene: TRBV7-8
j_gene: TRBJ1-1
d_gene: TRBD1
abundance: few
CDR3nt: TGTGCCAGCAGCTCCCGTTGGGACAGTCAAGCTTTCTTT
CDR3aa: CASSSRWDSQAFF

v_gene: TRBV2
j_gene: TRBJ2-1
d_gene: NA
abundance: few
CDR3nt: TGTGCCAGCGGAGAGGGACTCCGGGCTGGTAAGCAGTTCTTC
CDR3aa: CASGEGLRAGKQFF

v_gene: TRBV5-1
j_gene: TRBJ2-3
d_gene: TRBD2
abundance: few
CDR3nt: TGCGCCAGCAGCTTATCTAGCGGGAGCACAGATACGCAGTATTTT
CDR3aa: CASSLSSGSTDTQYF

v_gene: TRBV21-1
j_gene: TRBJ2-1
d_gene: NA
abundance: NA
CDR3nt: TGTGCCAGCAGCAAAGGTATCGACAATGAGCAGTTCTTC
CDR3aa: CASSKGIDNEQFF

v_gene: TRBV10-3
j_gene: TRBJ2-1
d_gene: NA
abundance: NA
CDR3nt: TGTGCCATCAGTGAGGGGGCGGGGATGGGGGGCAATGAGCAGTTCTTC
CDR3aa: CAISEGAGMGGNEQFF

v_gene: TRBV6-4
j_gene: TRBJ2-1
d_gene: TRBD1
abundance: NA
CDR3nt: TGTGCCAGCAGTGAAGGACAGGGACCCTACAATGAGCAGTTCTTC
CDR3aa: CASSEGQGPYNEQFF

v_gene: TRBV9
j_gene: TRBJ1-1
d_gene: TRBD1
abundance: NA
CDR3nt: TGTGCCAGCAGCCCACAGGGGGGGGGTGAAGCTTTCTTT
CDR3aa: CASSPQGGGEAFF

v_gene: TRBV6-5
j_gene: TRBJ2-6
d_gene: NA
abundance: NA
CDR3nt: TGTGCCAGCAGTCGAGACAGCTCTGGGGCCAACGTCCTGACTTTC
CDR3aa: CASSRDSSGANVLTF

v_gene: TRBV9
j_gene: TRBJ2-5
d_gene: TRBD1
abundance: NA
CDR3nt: TGTGCCAGCAGCGTCCGGGACAGGGTTCTCGAGACCCAGTACTTC
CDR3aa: CASSVRDRVLETQYF

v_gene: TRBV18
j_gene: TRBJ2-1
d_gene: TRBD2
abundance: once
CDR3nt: TGTGCCAGCTCACCGCGCGAAGCGGGGGAGGTCTACAATGAGCAGTTCTTC
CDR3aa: CASSPREAGEVYNEQFF

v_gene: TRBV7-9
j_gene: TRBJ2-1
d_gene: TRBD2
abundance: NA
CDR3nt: TGTGCCAGCAGTTCCGGCCGGGGCGTCACGGGGGGTGATGAGCAGTTCTTC
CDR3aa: CASSSGRGVTGGDEQFF

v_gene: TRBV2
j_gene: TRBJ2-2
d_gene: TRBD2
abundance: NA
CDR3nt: TGTGCCAGCAGCCTAAGCGGGAGGGGGAGCACCGGGGAGCTGTTTTTT
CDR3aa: CASSLSGRGSTGELFF

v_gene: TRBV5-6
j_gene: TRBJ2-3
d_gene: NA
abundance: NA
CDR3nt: TGTGCCAGCAGTTTCGACATCTTCCAAAGCACAGATACGCAGTATTTT
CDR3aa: CASSFDIFQSTDTQYF

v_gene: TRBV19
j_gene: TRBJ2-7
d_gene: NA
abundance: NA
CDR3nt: TGTGCCAGTAGTATAGTCGGGGAGGTCGGCGAGCAGTACTTC
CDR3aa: CASSIVGEVGEQYF

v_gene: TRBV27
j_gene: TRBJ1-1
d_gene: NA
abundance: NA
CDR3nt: TGTGCCAGCAGTTTAACAGGGTTCGTCACTGAAGCTTTCTTT
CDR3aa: CASSLTGFVTEAFF

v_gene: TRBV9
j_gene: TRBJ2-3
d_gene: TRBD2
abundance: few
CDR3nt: TGTGCCAGCAGCGTAGGACTAGCGGGGAACACAGATACGCAGTATTTT
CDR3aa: CASSVGLAGNTDTQYF

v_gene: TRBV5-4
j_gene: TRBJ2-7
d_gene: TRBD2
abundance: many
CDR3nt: TGTGCCAGCAGCTTGACCTTAGCGGGAGGGCAGACCTACGAGCAGTACTTC
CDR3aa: CASSLTLAGGQTYEQYF

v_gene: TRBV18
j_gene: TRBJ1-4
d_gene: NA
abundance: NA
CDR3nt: TGTGCCAGCTCCCAGAGCGGGACCCAGGGGATACTGTTTTTT
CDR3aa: CASSQSGTQGILFF

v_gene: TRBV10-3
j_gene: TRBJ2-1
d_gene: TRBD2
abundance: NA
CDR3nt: TGTGCCATCAGTGAGGGGACCAGACTAGCGGTTGGGGGTGAGCAGTTCTTC
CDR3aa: CAISEGTRLAVGGEQFF

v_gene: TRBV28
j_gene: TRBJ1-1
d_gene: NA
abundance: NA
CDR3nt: TGTGCCAGCAGTTCGCGGGGCGCTGGACGAACTGAAGCTTTCTTT
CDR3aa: CASSSRGAGRTEAFF

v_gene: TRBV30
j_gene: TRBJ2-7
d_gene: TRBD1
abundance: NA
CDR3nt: TGTGCCTGGAGTGTACTGAGAGGGACAGGGGATTCCTACGAGCAGTACTTC
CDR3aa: CAWSVLRGTGDSYEQYF

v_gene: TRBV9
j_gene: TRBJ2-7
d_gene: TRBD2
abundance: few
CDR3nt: TGTGCCAGCAGCGCCTCCGGGACTACGTCCTACGAGCAGTACTTC
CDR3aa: CASSASGTTSYEQYF

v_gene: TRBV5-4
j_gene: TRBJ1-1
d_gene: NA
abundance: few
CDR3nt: TGTGCCAGCAGTCGGGGACTCAACACTGAAGCTTTCTTT
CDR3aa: CASSRGLNTEAFF

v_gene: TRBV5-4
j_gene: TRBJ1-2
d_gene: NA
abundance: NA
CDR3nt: TGTGCCAGCAGCTTCGTAGCGGGGGGCTATGGCTACACCTTC
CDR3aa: CASSFVAGGYGYTF

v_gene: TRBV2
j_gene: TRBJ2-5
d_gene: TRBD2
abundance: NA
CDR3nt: TGTGCCAGCCGGAGGAGGGGACTAATGTACCAAGAGACCCAGTACTTC
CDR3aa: CASRRRGLMYQETQYF

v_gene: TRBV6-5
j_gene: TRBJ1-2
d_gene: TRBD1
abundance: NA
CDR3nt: TGTGCCAGCAGCCAGACCCGGGACAGCACATATGGCTACACCTTC
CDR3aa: CASSQTRDSTYGYTF

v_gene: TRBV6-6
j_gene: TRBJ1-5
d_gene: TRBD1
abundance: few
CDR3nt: TGTGCCAGCAGTCACAGGGGACGCAATCAGCCCCAGCATTTT
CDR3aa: CASSHRGRNQPQHF

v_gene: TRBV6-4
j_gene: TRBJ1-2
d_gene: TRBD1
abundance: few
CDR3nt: TGTGCCAGCAGTGCCGGGACAGGGGGCTATGGCTACACCTTC
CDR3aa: CASSAGTGGYGYTF

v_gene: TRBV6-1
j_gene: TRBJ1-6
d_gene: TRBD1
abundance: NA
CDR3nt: TGTGCCAGCAGAGACAGGGTAGGGTCACCCCTCCACTTT
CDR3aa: CASRDRVGSPLHF

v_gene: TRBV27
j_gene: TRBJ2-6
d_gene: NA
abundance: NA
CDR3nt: TGTGCCAGCAGTTTGCGAACGGGTTTCTACTCTGGGGCCAACGTCCTGACTTTC
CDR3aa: CASSLRTGFYSGANVLTF

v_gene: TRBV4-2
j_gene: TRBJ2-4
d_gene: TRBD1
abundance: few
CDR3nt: TGTGCCAGCAGCCAAGCGGGACAGGGGATTGCGAGCGGGCGGTGGAACATTCAGTACTTC
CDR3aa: CASSQAGQGIASGRWNIQYF

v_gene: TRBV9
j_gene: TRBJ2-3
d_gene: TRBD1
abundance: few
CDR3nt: TGTGCCAGCAGCGTCGGGGGGACAGGGATTACAGATACGCAGTATTTT
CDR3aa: CASSVGGTGITDTQYF

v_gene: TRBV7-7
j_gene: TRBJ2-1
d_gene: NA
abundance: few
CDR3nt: TGTGCTAGCAGCATCGCGGGACAGACATCATTCAATGAGCAGTTCTTC
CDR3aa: CASSIAGQTSFNEQFF

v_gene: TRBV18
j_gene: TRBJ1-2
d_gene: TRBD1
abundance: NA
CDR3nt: TGTGCCAGCTCACCCCGACAGGGAGAAGGGGGCTACACCTTC
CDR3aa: CASSPRQGEGGYTF

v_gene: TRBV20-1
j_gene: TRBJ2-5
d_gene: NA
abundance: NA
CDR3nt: TGCAGTGCTAGACCCACTGAGACCCAGTACTTC
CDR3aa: CSARPTETQYF

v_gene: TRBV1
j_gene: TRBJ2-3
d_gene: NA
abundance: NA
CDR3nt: TGCCCCAGCCCCTCTAGCGGGAGCCCGGGAGGGGCAGATACGCAGTATTTT
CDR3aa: CPSPSSGSPGGADTQYF

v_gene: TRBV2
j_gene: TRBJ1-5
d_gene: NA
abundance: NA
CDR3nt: TGTGCCAGCAGGCAAGACGGGAATCAGCCCCAGCATTTT
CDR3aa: CASRQDGNQPQHF

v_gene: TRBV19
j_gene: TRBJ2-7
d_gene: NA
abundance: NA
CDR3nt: TGTGCCAGTAGTATAGGAAGAGGCGGTTGGAGGACGGGCGAGCAGTACTTC
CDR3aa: CASSIGRGGWRTGEQYF

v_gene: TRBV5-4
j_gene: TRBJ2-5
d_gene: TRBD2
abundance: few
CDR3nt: TGTGCCAGCAGCTGGGGACTAGCCCCCGAGACCCAGTACTTC
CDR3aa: CASSWGLAPETQYF

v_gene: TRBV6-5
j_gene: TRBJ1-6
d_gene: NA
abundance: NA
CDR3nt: TGTGCCAGCAGTTTGGGACCGGGGGGTTCACCCCTCCACTTT
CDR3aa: CASSLGPGGSPLHF

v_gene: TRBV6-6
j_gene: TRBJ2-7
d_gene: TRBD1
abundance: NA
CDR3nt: TGTGCCAGCACGGGTGGGGACAGGGGATCCCACGAGCAGTACTTC
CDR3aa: CASTGGDRGSHEQYF

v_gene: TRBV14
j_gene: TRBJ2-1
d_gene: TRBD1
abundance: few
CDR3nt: TGTGCCAGCAGCCAAGTACAGGGGGCTCTCTACAATGAGCAGTTCTTC
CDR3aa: CASSQVQGALYNEQFF

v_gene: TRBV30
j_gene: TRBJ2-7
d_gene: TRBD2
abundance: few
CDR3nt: TGTGCCTGGATGGGAGGGGCCTACGAGCAGTACTTC
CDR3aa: CAWMGGAYEQYF

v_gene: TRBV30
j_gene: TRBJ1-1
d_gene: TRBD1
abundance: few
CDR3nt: TGTGCCTGGAGTCTTACAGGGGTTCTAACTGAAGCTTTCTTT
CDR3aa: CAWSLTGVLTEAFF

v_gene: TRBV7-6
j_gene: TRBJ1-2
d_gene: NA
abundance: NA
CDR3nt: TGTGCCAGCAGCTTAGCCCCCGGTTCCAACCGCTATGGCTACACCTTC
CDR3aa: CASSLAPGSNRYGYTF

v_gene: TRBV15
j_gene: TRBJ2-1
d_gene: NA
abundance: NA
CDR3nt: TGTGCCACCAGCAGAGTTGGGACTTCCTACAATGAGCAGTTCTTC
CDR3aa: CATSRVGTSYNEQFF

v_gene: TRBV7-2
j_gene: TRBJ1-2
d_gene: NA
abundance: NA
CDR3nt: TGTGCCAGCAGCTTAGGGGCAGTCTATGGCTACACCTTC
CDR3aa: CASSLGAVYGYTF

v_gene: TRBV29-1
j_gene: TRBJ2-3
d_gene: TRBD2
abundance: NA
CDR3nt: TGCAGCGTTGGGCGGGGGTGGGAAGATACGCAGTATTTT
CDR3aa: CSVGRGWEDTQYF

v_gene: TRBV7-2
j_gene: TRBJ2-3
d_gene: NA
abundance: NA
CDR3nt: TGTGCCAGCAGATCCGGGGTTGCGCAGTATTTT
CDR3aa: CASRSGVAQYF

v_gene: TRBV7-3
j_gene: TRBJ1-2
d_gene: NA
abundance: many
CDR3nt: TGTGCCAGCAGTTCCCTGGCAGGTCAGGGCTACACCTTC
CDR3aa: CASSSLAGQGYTF

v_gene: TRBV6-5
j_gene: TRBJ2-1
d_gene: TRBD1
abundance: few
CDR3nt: TGTGCCACCGGGATGGACAGGGGGCAGGCCAATGAGCAGTTCTTC
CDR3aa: CATGMDRGQANEQFF

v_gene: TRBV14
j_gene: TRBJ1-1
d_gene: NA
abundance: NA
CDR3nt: TGTGCCAGCAGCCCTTACAGGAACACTGAAGCTTTCTTT
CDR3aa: CASSPYRNTEAFF